This T cell receptor beta chain emerged from a study of T cells in Graves' hyperthyroidism and ophthalmopathy. Study context: Peripheral blood was secured at the point of initial diagnosis, before any treatment.

The blood sample predates any ophthalmopathy symptoms, coming from first hyperthyroidism diagnosis. A roughly 10 ml volume of fresh peripheral blood provided the PBMCs. This clonotype was detected a few times. The antigen is not known. This may arise from a read error, as a much more abundant clone is one base away. The conserved final phenylalanine or tryptophan is absent from the CDR3, which likely points to a read error. Germline V gene lookup returns CDR1 SGHNT and CDR2 YENEEA. Trimming stripped 1 base from V and 2 bases from J, with 5 bases between. This CDR3 is 13 amino acids long. Researchers took RNA transcripts and amplified the TCR beta CDR3 regions from them. The HTBI primer set served for first-round RT-PCR of the TCR CDR3. TCRdb re-derived calls from the multiplex PCR reads in MiXCR, one entry per CDR3 protein. The data show around 300,000 distinct CDR3 sequences, approximately 12% seen once.

Study-level results: The authors' 13 V-J model separated ophthalmopathy from stable hyperthyroidism.

The gene calls are TRBV11-3 and TRBJ2-5; D unclear. This clonotype was sampled from a woman aged 30 to 39 with Graves' hyperthyroidism that later progressed to Graves' ophthalmopathy. Source material: blood. The CDR3 region is CASSLALQETQYS. The CDR3 coding sequence is TGTGCCAGCAGCTTAGCCCTTCAAGAGACCCAGTACTCC.